Following are 7 T cell receptor beta chains from one sample sequenced in a study of T cells after yellow fever vaccination. TCRdb reanalysed the 5' RACE reads using MiXCR and keeps one entry per CDR3 protein. The sample includes around 310,000 distinct CDR3 sequences, about 4% of them seen just once. The sample in question was PBMCs, obtained 5 days after the yellow fever booster vaccination. Source of these receptors: a man younger than 35 who received the YFV17D yellow fever vaccine.

The chain combines TRBV21-1 with TRBJ2-1; the DNA was not compared with TRBD2, the D call given in the table. TRBV21-1 is a documented pseudogene. The CDR3 runs 17 residues. In nucleotides, the CDR3 is TGTGCCAGCAGCCCCTGTAGCTGGGGGCCATTTTACAATGAGCAGTTCTTC. Translated: CASSPCSWGPFYNEQFF.

This clonotype showed up just a few times. This chain connects TRBV19 to TRBJ2-1; D call uncertain. This CDR3 is 12 amino acids long. The V gene lost 7 bases and the J gene lost 4 bases, with 8 bases spanning the gap. Looked up from germline, CDR1 is LNHDA and CDR2 is SQIVND (reference sequence). The CDR3 is CASTAGYNEQFF. The CDR3 coding sequence is TGTGCCAGTACCGCCGGGTACAATGAGCAGTTCTTC. Variable domain in full (rest from reference TRBV19 and TRBJ2-1): DGGITQSPKYLFRKEGQNVTLSCEQNLNHDAMYWYRQDPGQGLRLIYYSQIVNDFQKGDIAEGYSVSREKKESFPLTVTSAQKNPTAFYLCASTAGYNEQFFGPGTRLTVL.

The chain recombines TRBV5-5 with TRBJ2-3; no clear D. The V gene's germline CDR1 is SGHKS and CDR2 YYEKEE (reference sequence). The CDR3 loop spans 15 amino acids. Trimming took 1 base from V and 2 from J, leaving 11 bases between them. The CDR3 DNA sequence: TGTGCCAGCAGCTTGCATGGCATCCTCACAGATACGCAGTATTTT. It codes for CASSLHGILTDTQYF. Full variable domain (missing parts from reference TRBV5-5 and TRBJ2-3): DAGVTQSPTHLIKTRGQQVTLRCSPISGHKSVSWYQQVLGQGPQFIFQYYEKEERGRGNFPDRFSARQFPNYSSELNVNALLLGDSALYLCASSLHGILTDTQYFGPGTRLTVL.

The genes are TRBV5-1 and TRBJ1-1, with 8 bases that match TRBD1. Unmatched junction bases numbered 5, after V lost 2 bases and J lost 5 bases. Germline V lookup: CDR1 SGHRS, CDR2 YFSETQ. This CDR3 contains 14 residues. CDR3 in amino acids: CASSFDTGGTEAFF. The DNA of the CDR3 is TGCGCCAGCAGCTTCGATACAGGGGGGACTGAAGCTTTCTTT.

This clonotype has more than one count but fewer than ten. CDR3 loop: CASSFASTYNEQFF. The CDR3 coding sequence is TGCGCCAGCAGCTTTGCTTCCACCTACAATGAGCAGTTCTTC. The gene calls are TRBV5-1 and TRBJ2-1; D ambiguous. V lost 2 bases and J lost 2, with 8 bases in between. There are 14 residues in the CDR3. The germline V gene encodes CDR1 SGHRS and CDR2 YFSETQ.

This clonotype has only a few counts. The chain combines TRBV12-3 or TRBV12-4 with TRBJ2-1, with TRBD1 matching 10 bases. V was pared by 0 bases and J by 7 bases, with 0 bases of the junction left unmatched. The CDR3 spans 14 residues. For the CDR3, the DNA is TGTGCCAGCAGTTTAGCGGACAGGGGGAATGAGCAGTTCTTC. This translates into CASSLADRGNEQFF.

This clonotype turned up a few times. This sequence joins TRBV20-1 and TRBJ2-7, with 9 bases aligning to TRBD2. CDR1 and CDR2 (germline): DFQATT, SNEGSKA (reference sequence). Trimming at V came to 0 bases and at J to 6 bases, leaving 9 bases not matched to a gene. This CDR3 has 15 residues. CDR3 nucleotide sequence: TGCAGTGCTAGAGATCTCTCCGCGGGGGGGCCCGAGCAGTACTTC. This codes for CSARDLSAGGPEQYF.